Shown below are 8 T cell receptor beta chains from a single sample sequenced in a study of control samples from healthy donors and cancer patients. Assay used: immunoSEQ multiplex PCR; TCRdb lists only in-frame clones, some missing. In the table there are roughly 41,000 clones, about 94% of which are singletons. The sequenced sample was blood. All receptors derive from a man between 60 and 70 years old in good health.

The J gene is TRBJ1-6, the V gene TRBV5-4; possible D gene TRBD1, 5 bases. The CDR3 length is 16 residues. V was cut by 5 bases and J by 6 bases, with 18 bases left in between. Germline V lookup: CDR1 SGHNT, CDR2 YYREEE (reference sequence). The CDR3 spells CASRLRDPTGNSPLHF. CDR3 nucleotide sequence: TGTGCCAGCAGACTCCGGGACCCGACGGGTAATTCACCCCTCCACTTT.

The CDR3 coding sequence is TGTGCCACCAGCAGATACGGACAGTCGGGTATTGTCTTGGATGAGCAGTTCTTC. It translates to CATSRYGQSGIVLDEQFF. This rearrangement joins TRBV15 to TRBJ2-1; maybe TRBD1 (6 bases). Germline loops: CDR1 LNHNV, CDR2 YYDKDF (reference sequence). The CDR3 runs 18 residues. Trimming removed 2 bases from V and 8 bases from J, with 25 bases in between.

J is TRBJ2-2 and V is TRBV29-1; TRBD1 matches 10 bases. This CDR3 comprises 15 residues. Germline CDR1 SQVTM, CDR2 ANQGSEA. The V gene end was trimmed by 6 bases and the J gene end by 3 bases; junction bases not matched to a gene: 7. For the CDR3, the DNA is TGCAGCGTCCTCAGACAGGGGGCTTACACCGGGGAGCTGTTTTTT. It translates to CSVLRQGAYTGELFF.

The CDR3 here is CASSEGQGLFEQYF. The DNA for the CDR3 is TGTGCCAGCAGCGAGGGACAGGGATTGTTTGAGCAGTACTTC. The chain couples TRBV9 to TRBJ2-7, with 9 bases fitting TRBD1. CDR3 length equals 14 residues. With 3 bases clipped from V and 7 bases from J, the junction kept 8 bases outside the gene matches. CDR1 and CDR2 (germline): SGDLS, YYNGEE.

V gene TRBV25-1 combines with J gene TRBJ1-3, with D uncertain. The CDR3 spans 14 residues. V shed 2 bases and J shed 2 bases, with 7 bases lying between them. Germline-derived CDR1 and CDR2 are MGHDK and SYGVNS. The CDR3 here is CASSEPSTGNTIYF. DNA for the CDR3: TGTGCCAGCAGTGAACCGTCGACTGGAAACACCATATATTTT. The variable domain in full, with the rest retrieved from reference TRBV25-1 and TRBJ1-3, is EADIYQTPRYLVIGTGKKITLECSQTMGHDKMYWYQQDPGMELHLIHYSYGVNSTEKGDLSSESTVSRIRTEHFPLTLESARPSHTSQYLCASSEPSTGNTIYFGEGSWLTVV.

This CDR3 is CASRGPGDTQYF. Written as DNA, the CDR3 is TGTGCCAGTAGGGGGCCCGGGGATACGCAGTATTTT. The gene calls are TRBV28 and TRBJ2-3; 7 bases fit TRBD1. Trimming at V came to 9 bases and at J to 6 bases, leaving 6 bases not matched to a gene. The CDR3 is 12 residues long. Germline V lookup: CDR1 MDHEN, CDR2 SYDVKM.

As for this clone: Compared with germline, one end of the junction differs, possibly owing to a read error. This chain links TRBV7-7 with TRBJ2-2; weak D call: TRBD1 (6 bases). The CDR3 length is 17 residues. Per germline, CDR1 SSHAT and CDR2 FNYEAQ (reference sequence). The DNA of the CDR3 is TGTGCTAGCAGCCCCGAGAGGTGGACAGCGAACACCGGGGAGCTGTTTTTT. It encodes CASSPERWTANTGELFF.

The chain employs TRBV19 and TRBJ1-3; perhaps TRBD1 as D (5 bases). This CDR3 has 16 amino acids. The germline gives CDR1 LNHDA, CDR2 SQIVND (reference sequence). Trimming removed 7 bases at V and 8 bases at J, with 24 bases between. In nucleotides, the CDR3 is TGTGCCAGTACTAATACCTTCGGGGGATACGGAGACACCATATATTTT. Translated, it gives CASTNTFGGYGDTIYF.